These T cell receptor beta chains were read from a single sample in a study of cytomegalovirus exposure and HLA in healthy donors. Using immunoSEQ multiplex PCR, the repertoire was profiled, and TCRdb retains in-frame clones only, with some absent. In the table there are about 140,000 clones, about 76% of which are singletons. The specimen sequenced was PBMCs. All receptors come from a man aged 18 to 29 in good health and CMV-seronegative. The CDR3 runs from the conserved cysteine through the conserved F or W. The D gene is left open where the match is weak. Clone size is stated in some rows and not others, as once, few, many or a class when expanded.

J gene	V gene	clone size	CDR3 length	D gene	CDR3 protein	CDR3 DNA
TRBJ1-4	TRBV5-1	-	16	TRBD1	CASSLIRQGQNEKLFF	TGCGCCAGCAGCTTAATCCGACAGGGTCAGAATGAAAAACTGTTTTTT
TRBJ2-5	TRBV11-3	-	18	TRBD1	CASSFKTAADRARETQYF	TGTGCCAGCAGCTTCAAAACGGCGGCCGACAGGGCCAGAGAGACCCAGTACTTC
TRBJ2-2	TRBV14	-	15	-	CASSRSQGYTGELFF	TGTGCCAGCAGCCGATCGCAGGGGTACACCGGGGAGCTGTTTTTT
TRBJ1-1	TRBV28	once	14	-	CASSRRGGNTEAFF	TGTGCCAGCAGTAGAAGAGGGGGGAACACTGAAGCTTTCTTT
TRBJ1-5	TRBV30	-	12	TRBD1	CAWNRGQQPQHF	TGTGCCTGGAACAGGGGGCAACAGCCCCAGCATTTT
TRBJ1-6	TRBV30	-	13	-	CAWSRQGNSPLHF	TGTGCCTGGAGTAGGCAGGGGAATTCACCCCTCCACTTT
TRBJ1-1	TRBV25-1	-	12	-	CASSPQGREAFF	TGTGCCAGCAGCCCACAGGGCAGAGAAGCTTTCTTT
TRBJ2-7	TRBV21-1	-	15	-	CASSKTDGETYEQYF	TGTGCCAGCAGCAAAACCGACGGGGAGACCTACGAGCAGTACTTC
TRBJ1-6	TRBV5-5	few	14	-	CASSWGDGNSPLHF	TGTGCCAGCAGCTGGGGGGACGGGAATTCACCCCTCCACTTT
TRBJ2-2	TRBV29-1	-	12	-	CSVDEGSGELFF	TGCAGCGTCGACGAGGGTTCCGGGGAGCTGTTTTTT
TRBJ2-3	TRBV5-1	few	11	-	CASQVADTQYF	TGCGCCAGCCAGGTCGCAGATACGCAGTATTTT
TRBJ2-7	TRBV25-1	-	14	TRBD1	CASSGVTGTYEQYF	TGTGCCAGCAGTGGGGTGACAGGGACCTACGAGCAGTACTTC
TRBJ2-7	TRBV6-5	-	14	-	CASSREGVPGEQYF	TGTGCCAGCAGCCGGGAAGGCGTACCCGGCGAGCAGTACTTC
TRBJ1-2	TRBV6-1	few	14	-	CASRRGGFDYGYTF	TGTGCCAGCAGGAGGGGGGGCTTCGATTATGGCTACACCTTC
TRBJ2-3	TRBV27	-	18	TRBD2	CASSGWTSGSGGTDTQYF	TGTGCCAGCAGTGGGTGGACTAGCGGGAGCGGTGGCACAGATACGCAGTATTTT
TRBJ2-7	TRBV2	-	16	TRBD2	CASSDVKRGPGDEQYF	TGTGCCAGCAGTGACGTTAAGCGGGGGCCGGGAGACGAGCAGTACTTC
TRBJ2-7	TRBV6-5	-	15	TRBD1	CASSPDPGGSYEQYF	TGTGCCAGCAGCCCCGATCCAGGGGGCTCCTACGAGCAGTACTTC
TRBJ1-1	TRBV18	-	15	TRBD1	CASSPTGTLNTEAFF	TGTGCCAGCTCGCCGACAGGGACGTTGAACACTGAAGCTTTCTTT
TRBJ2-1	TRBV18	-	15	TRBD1	CASSPPAQGVNEQFF	TGTGCCAGCTCACCACCGGCACAGGGGGTCAACGAGCAGTTCTTC
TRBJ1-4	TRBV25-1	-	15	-	CASSEPRQVNEKLFF	TGTGCCAGCAGTGAACCTCGACAGGTTAATGAAAAACTGTTTTTT
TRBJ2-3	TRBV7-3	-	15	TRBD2	CASSFGGAPTDTQYF	TGTGCCAGCAGCTTCGGGGGGGCACCCACAGATACGCAGTATTTT
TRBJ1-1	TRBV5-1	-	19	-	CASSLFPEFDRNSNTEAFF	TGCGCCAGCAGCTTGTTTCCGGAGTTCGACAGAAATTCGAACACTGAAGCTTTCTTT
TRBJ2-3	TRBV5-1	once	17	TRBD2	CASSLGGLALKSDTQYF	TGCGCCAGCAGCTTGGGCGGACTAGCCCTAAAGTCGGATACGCAGTATTTT
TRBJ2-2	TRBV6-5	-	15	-	CASSYISGNTGELFF	TGTGCCAGCAGTTACATTAGCGGGAACACCGGGGAGCTGTTTTTT
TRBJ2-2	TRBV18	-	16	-	CASSPRQGPNTGELFF	TGTGCCAGCTCACCACGTCAGGGGCCGAACACCGGGGAGCTGTTTTTT
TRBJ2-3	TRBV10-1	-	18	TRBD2	CASSGLAGGGPSTDTQYF	TGCGCCAGCAGCGGACTAGCGGGAGGGGGCCCGAGCACAGATACGCAGTATTTT
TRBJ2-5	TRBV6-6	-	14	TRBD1	CASSQQGARGTQYF	TGTGCCAGCAGTCAACAGGGGGCGCGTGGGACCCAGTACTTC
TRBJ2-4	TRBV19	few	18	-	CASSMSWGADGYKNIQYF	TGTGCCAGTAGTATGTCTTGGGGAGCGGACGGGTACAAAAACATTCAGTACTTC
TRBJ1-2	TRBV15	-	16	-	CATSRAEKDSYYGYTF	TGTGCCACCAGCAGAGCGGAAAAGGACAGCTACTATGGCTACACCTTC